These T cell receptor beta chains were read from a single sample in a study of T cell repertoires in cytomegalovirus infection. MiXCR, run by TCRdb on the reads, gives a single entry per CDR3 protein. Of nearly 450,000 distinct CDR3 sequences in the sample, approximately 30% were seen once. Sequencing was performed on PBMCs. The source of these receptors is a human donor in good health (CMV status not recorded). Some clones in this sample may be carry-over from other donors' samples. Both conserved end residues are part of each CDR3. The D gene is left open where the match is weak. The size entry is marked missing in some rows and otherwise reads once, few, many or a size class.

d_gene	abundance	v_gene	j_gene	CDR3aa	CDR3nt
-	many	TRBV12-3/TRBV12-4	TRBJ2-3	CASSFRGFTDTQYF	TGTGCCAGCAGTTTTAGAGGGTTCACAGATACGCAGTATTTT
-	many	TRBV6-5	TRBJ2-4	CASSYGHPLAKNIQYF	TGTGCCAGCAGTTACGGACACCCTTTAGCCAAAAACATTCAGTACTTC
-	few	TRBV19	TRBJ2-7	CASSPRTAYEQYF	TGTGCCAGTAGCCCGAGAACAGCCTACGAGCAGTACTTC
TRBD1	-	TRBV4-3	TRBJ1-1	CASSRRTGKEAFF	TGCGCCAGCAGCCGGAGGACAGGGAAAGAAGCTTTCTTT
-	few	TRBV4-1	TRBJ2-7	CASSEHGATGSYEQYF	TGCGCCAGCAGCGAACATGGGGCGACAGGCTCCTACGAGCAGTACTTC
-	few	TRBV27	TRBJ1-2	CASSFRDASDGYTF	TGTGCCAGCAGTTTCCGCGATGCTTCTGATGGCTACACCTTC
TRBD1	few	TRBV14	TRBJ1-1	CASSQTRGQGEAFF	TGTGCCAGCAGCCAAACCAGGGGGCAAGGTGAAGCTTTCTTT
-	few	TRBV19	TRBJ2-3	CASSISGAGTDTQYF	TGTGCCAGTAGTATATCAGGGGCGGGCACAGATACGCAGTATTTT
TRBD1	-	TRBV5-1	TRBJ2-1	CASSPNGGTGWNEQFF	TGCGCCAGCAGCCCAAATGGAGGGACAGGGTGGAATGAGCAGTTCTTC
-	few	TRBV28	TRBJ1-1	CASRTGQPNTEAFF	TGTGCCAGCAGAACAGGACAGCCGAACACTGAAGCTTTCTTT
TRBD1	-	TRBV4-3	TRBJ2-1	CASSPTGGRHNEQFF	TGCGCCAGCAGCCCGACAGGGGGCCGACACAATGAGCAGTTCTTC
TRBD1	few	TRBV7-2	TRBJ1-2	CASSPPRQGAYYGYTF	TGTGCCAGCAGCCCCCCGCGGCAGGGGGCTTACTATGGCTACACCTTC
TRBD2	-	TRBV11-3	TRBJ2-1	CASSPGTLAGVNNEQFF	TGTGCCAGCAGCCCTGGGACCCTAGCGGGGGTCAACAATGAGCAGTTCTTC
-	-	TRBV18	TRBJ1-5	CASSHAQTNQPQHF	TGTGCCAGCTCACATGCACAGACCAATCAGCCCCAGCATTTT
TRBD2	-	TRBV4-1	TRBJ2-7	CASSQELTSGHAYRYF	TGCGCCAGCAGCCAAGAGTTGACTAGCGGGCACGCCTACCGGTACTTC
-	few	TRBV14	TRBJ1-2	CASSQGHGAFANYGYTF	TGTGCCAGCAGCCAAGGTCATGGGGCCTTCGCTAACTATGGCTACACCTTC
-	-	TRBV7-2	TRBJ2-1	CASSLVRTSGNEQFF	TGTGCCAGCAGCTTAGTCCGGACATCAGGCAATGAGCAGTTCTTC
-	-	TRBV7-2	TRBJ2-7	CASSLDGETTNEQYF	TGTGCCAGCAGCCTCGACGGGGAAACTACCAACGAGCAGTACTTC
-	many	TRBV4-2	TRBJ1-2	CASSQDVKALYGYTF	TGTGCCAGCAGCCAAGATGTCAAGGCCCTCTATGGCTACACCTTC
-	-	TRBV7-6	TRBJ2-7	CASSLGTTPYEQYF	TGTGCCAGCAGCTTAGGGACCACCCCCTACGAGCAGTACTTC
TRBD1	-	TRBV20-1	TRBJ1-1	CSARAHGAGGATEAFF	TGCAGTGCTAGAGCTCATGGGGCAGGGGGCGCCACTGAAGCTTTCTTT
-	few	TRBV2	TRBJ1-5	CASSEGGASQPQHF	TGTGCCAGCAGTGAGGGGGGGGCAAGTCAGCCCCAGCATTTT
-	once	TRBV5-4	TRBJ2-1	CASSPDWDSTSSYNEQFF	TGTGCCAGCAGCCCAGACTGGGACTCCACTAGCTCCTACAATGAGCAGTTCTTC
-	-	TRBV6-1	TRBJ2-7	CASRGGGAYEQYF	TGTGCCAGCAGAGGGGGGGGGGCTTACGAGCAGTACTTC
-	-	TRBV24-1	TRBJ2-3	CATSDPRGASTDTQYF	TGTGCCACCAGTGACCCTCGAGGGGCTAGCACAGATACGCAGTATTTT
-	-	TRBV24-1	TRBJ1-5	CATSERVYNQPQHF	TGTGCCACCAGTGAACGGGTCTACAATCAGCCCCAGCATTTT
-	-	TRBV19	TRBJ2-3	CASIIMTELSTDTQYF	TGTGCCAGTATTATCATGACAGAGCTTAGCACAGATACGCAGTATTTT